Sequencing of this T cell receptor beta chain was carried out in a study of early T cells in non-severe SARS-CoV-2 infection. Study context: Unsorted whole-blood RNA was sequenced in bulk, leaving chains unpaired. Notes on the study in general: Database matching using VDJdb favored anti-spike CD8 responses, with private and CD4 specificities left missing.

The protocol attached unique molecular identifiers to individual cDNA molecules. TCRdb analysed the 5' RACE reads with MiXCR anew, one entry per CDR3 protein. The sample comprises 65,000 to 85,000 distinct CDR3 sequences, 11% of which are singletons, and approximately 4.2% rests with the top ten. This clonotype came up a few times. What it binds is unknown. Trimming removed 4 bases from V and 4 bases from J, with 8 bases in between. Per the germline V gene, CDR1 is MGHRA and CDR2 is YSYEKL. The CDR3 covers 13 residues. The sequenced material came from whole blood. The J gene is TRBJ2-1, the V gene TRBV4-1; D gene unclear. This TCR derives from an adult who was a healthcare worker with PCR-confirmed SARS-CoV-2 infection or an uninfected control (not recorded which). The CDR3 nucleotides read TGCGCCAGCAGCCCCCACCAGTACAATGAGCAGTTCTTC. Its protein is CASSPHQYNEQFF.